A selection of T cell receptor beta chains follows, all from one sample in a study of blood T cell repertoires in COVID-19. The repertoire was sequenced with immunoSEQ multiplex PCR; TCRdb's copy has only in-frame clones and lacks some. The data show over 200,000 clones, under 90% seen once. The specimen was PBMCs or T cells enriched from blood (not recorded which). The source of these receptors is a man aged 55 to 70 who had recovered from COVID-19. CDR3s include the opening cysteine and the closing phenylalanine or tryptophan. The D gene is left open where the match is weak. Size tells how often a clone was seen (once, few, many) or the class of an expanded clone, and some rows leave it out.

- TRBJ1-2 - TRBV19 CASSPQTPYYGYTF TGTGCCAGTAGTCCCCAGACACCCTATTATGGCTACACCTTC
TRBD1 TRBJ1-2 - TRBV5-5 CASSLGDRGNYGYTF TGTGCCAGCAGCTTGGGGGACAGGGGAAACTATGGCTACACCTTC
TRBD1 TRBJ2-7 - TRBV6-4 CASSLDRGYEQYF TGTGCCAGCAGTCTAGACAGGGGATACGAGCAGTACTTC
TRBD1 TRBJ1-6 - TRBV27 CASSFGGTGSSPLHF TGTGCCAGCAGTTTTGGGGGGACAGGGAGCTCACCCCTCCACTTT
- TRBJ2-7 once TRBV30 CAWDRGSYEQYF TGTGCCTGGGACCGGGGAAGCTACGAGCAGTACTTC
- TRBJ1-6 - TRBV2 CASSEKGWAQGRNSPLHF TGTGCCAGCAGTGAAAAGGGGTGGGCCCAAGGTCGGAATTCACCCCTCCACTTT
- TRBJ2-4 once TRBV2 CASSEGQAGGDIQYF TGTGCCAGCAGTGAGGGTCAGGCGGGCGGTGACATTCAGTACTTC
TRBD1 TRBJ1-4 once TRBV2 CASKISGTGAFANEKLFF TGTGCCAGCAAAATATCCGGGACAGGGGCTTTTGCTAATGAAAAACTGTTTTTT
- TRBJ1-4 - TRBV6-5 CASKQPGVNEKLFF TGTGCCAGCAAACAGCCCGGCGTTAATGAAAAACTGTTTTTT
- TRBJ1-1 - TRBV12-3/TRBV12-4 CASSFDWNTEAFF TGTGCCAGCAGTTTTGACTGGAACACTGAAGCTTTCTTT
TRBD1 TRBJ2-3 - TRBV11-2 CASSGDRGVFTDTQYF TGTGCCAGCAGCGGGGACAGGGGCGTTTTCACAGATACGCAGTATTTT
- TRBJ1-1 - TRBV5-6 CASSIMAAEAFF TGTGCCAGCAGCATAATGGCAGCTGAAGCTTTCTTT
TRBD1 TRBJ2-2 - TRBV24-1 CATSDSISGGHGELFF TGTGCCACCAGTGATTCCATTTCAGGGGGCCACGGGGAGCTGTTTTTT
- TRBJ2-1 - TRBV15 CATSSDTYNEQFF TGTGCCACCAGCAGTGACACGTACAATGAGCAGTTCTTC
- TRBJ2-2 - TRBV11-3 CASSLDAHRVPGELFF TGTGCCAGCAGCTTAGATGCCCACAGGGTCCCCGGGGAGCTGTTTTTT
TRBD2 TRBJ2-3 - TRBV19 CASGGAGGTDTQYF TGTGCCAGTGGTGGGGCGGGGGGCACAGATACGCAGTATTTT
- TRBJ1-2 - TRBV5-6 CASSTDGGGGYTF TGTGCCAGCAGCACTGACGGCGGGGGAGGCTACACCTTC
TRBD1 TRBJ1-5 - TRBV4-1 CASGDDRGNQPQHF TGCGCCAGCGGGGACGACAGGGGCAATCAGCCCCAGCATTTT
TRBD1 TRBJ1-5 - TRBV19 CASSVSGGTGIPPQPQHF TGTGCCAGTAGTGTATCAGGTGGGACAGGGATCCCTCCTCAGCCCCAGCATTTT
- TRBJ1-4 - TRBV7-6 CASSLPYEKLFF TGTGCCAGCAGCTTACCATATGAAAAACTGTTTTTT
- TRBJ2-1 - TRBV5-3 CARRVRAQGYNEQFF TGTGCCAGAAGGGTGCGGGCCCAAGGCTACAATGAGCAGTTCTTC
TRBD1 TRBJ2-1 - TRBV7-8 CASSKTGFAYNEQFF TGTGCCAGCAGCAAGACAGGGTTTGCCTACAATGAGCAGTTCTTC
TRBD1 TRBJ2-1 - TRBV19 CASSIPGGRNNEQFF TGTGCCAGTAGTATTCCAGGGGGCCGGAACAATGAGCAGTTCTTC
- TRBJ2-3 - TRBV5-6 CASSSGLGTDTQYF TGTGCCAGCAGCTCCGGTCTCGGCACAGATACGCAGTATTTT
- TRBJ1-3 - TRBV2 CASSVWSRSGNTIYF TGTGCCAGCAGTGTCTGGAGCCGCTCTGGAAACACCATATATTTT
- TRBJ1-4 - TRBV7-9 CASSLGQMNEKLFF TGTGCCAGCAGCTTGGGGCAGATGAATGAAAAACTGTTTTTT
- TRBJ1-1 - TRBV5-1 CASSAGPGNTEAFF TGCGCCAGCAGCGCGGGGCCAGGTAACACTGAAGCTTTCTTT
TRBD2 TRBJ2-1 - TRBV2 CASSGTSGGGLLFF TGTGCCAGCAGTGGGACTAGCGGGGGGGGGCTCCTGTTCTTC
- TRBJ1-3 many TRBV7-2 CASKQANSGNTIYF TGTGCCAGTAAACAGGCCAACTCTGGAAACACCATATATTTT
- TRBJ1-4 - TRBV25-1 CASSNQGATNEKLFF TGTGCCAGCAGCAACCAGGGTGCAACTAATGAAAAACTGTTTTTT
- TRBJ1-1 - TRBV7-8 CASSLGSPMNTEAFF TGTGCCAGCAGCTTAGGTTCCCCCATGAACACTGAAGCTTTCTTT
- TRBJ2-3 - TRBV12-3/TRBV12-4 CASVGIYTDTQYF TGTGCCAGCGTCGGGATATACACAGATACGCAGTATTTT
TRBD1 TRBJ2-7 - TRBV5-4 CASSIRDRSYEQYF TGTGCCAGCAGCATAAGGGACAGATCCTACGAGCAGTACTTC
- TRBJ1-5 - TRBV19 CASSIWEGHQPQHF TGTGCCAGTAGTATCTGGGAGGGCCATCAGCCCCAGCATTTT
- TRBJ1-5 once TRBV6-5 CASRRTVNQPQHF TGTGCCAGCAGAAGGACAGTTAATCAGCCCCAGCATTTT
- TRBJ2-7 - TRBV11-1 CASSLEAGAQPYEQYF TGTGCCAGCAGCTTAGAAGCAGGGGCGCAACCCTACGAGCAGTACTTC
- TRBJ1-1 - TRBV5-1 CASSYGNRDATEAFF TGCGCCAGCAGCTACGGTAACAGAGATGCCACTGAAGCTTTCTTT
- TRBJ1-1 - TRBV11-2 CASSLDFQAEAFF TGTGCCAGCAGCTTAGATTTCCAGGCTGAAGCTTTCTTT
TRBD2 TRBJ2-2 - TRBV7-2 CASSLLAGSMNTGELFF TGTGCCAGCAGCCTGCTAGCGGGGAGTATGAACACCGGGGAGCTGTTTTTT
- TRBJ2-3 - TRBV6-1 CASSEVGDTQYF TGTGCCAGCAGTGAAGTCGGAGATACGCAGTATTTT
TRBD1 TRBJ1-1 - TRBV2 CASSYDRALNTEAFF TGTGCCAGCAGTTACGACAGGGCTTTGAACACTGAAGCTTTCTTT
- TRBJ1-4 - TRBV6-6 CASSYTGWREKLFF TGTGCCAGCAGTTATACAGGGTGGCGTGAAAAACTGTTTTTT
TRBD1 TRBJ2-5 - TRBV5-1 CASQLTGAKETQYF TGCGCCAGCCAACTGACAGGGGCTAAAGAGACCCAGTACTTC
- TRBJ1-2 - TRBV30 CAWTAYSPNYGYTF TGTGCCTGGACTGCGTACAGCCCTAACTATGGCTACACCTTC
- TRBJ2-3 - TRBV4-2 CASSNRGQRGAMDTQYF TGTGCCAGCAGTAACCGAGGCCAGCGCGGGGCTATGGATACGCAGTATTTT
- TRBJ1-5 once TRBV12-5 CASGKTDSNQPQHF TGTGCTAGTGGTAAGACAGATAGCAATCAGCCCCAGCATTTT
TRBD1 TRBJ1-4 - TRBV25-1 CASSELGTATNEKLFF TGTGCCAGCAGTGAATTAGGGACAGCAACTAATGAAAAACTGTTTTTT
- TRBJ1-1 - TRBV7-2 CASSLGGGTEAFF TGTGCCAGCAGCTTAGGAGGGGGAACTGAAGCTTTCTTT
- TRBJ1-2 many TRBV7-9 CASSPTSGYGYTF TGTGCCAGCAGCCCCACGTCGGGGTATGGCTACACCTTC